This T cell receptor (beta chain) was sequenced for a study of T cell repertoires in cytomegalovirus infection. Study-level background: In the study, CMV epitopes included recently identified HLA-C-restricted and well-studied HLA-B-restricted ones. A matching HLA type, together with CMV infection, was signaled by public TCR beta signatures.

General study findings and limits: Predominance within the ex vivo response was attributable to HLA-C-restricted CMV-specific TCR beta clonotypes. Cumulative public TCR beta family frequency identified CMV carriers with the relevant HLA.

CDR1 and CDR2 (germline): SNHLY, FYNNEI. This CDR3 contains 13 residues. The V gene end was trimmed by 5 bases and the J gene end by 2 bases; junction bases not matched to a gene: 3. As regards this clonotype: The antigen is unknown.

MiXCR was run by TCRdb on the reads, yielding one entry per CDR3 protein. The sample includes around 570,000 distinct CDR3 sequences, 40% of them seen just once. The chain is built from TRBV2 and TRBJ2-7, with TRBD1 identical over 7 bases. The input for sequencing was cultured PBMCs, taken from culture after CMV antigen stimulation. This receptor was identified in a human donor in good health (CMV status not recorded). Some clones in this sample may be carry-over from other donors' samples. CDR3 protein: CASSTGATYEQYF. CDR3 DNA: TGTGCCAGCAGTACAGGGGCCACCTACGAGCAGTACTTC.